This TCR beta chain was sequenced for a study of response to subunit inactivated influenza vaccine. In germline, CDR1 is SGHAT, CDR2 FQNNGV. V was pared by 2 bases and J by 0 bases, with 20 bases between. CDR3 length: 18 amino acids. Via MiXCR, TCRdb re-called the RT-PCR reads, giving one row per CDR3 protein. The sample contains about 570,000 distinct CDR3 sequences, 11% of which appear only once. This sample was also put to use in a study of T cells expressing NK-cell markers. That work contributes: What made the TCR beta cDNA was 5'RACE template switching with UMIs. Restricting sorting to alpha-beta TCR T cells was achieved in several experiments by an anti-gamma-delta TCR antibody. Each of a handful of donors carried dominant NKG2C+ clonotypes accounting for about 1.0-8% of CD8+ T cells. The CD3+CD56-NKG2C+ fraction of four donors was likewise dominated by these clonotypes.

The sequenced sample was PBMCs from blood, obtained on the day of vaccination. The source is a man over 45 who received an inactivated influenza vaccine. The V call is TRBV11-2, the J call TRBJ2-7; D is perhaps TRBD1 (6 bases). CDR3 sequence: CASSLIGQGSAGSYEQYF. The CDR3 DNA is TGTGCCAGCAGCTTAATAGGCCAGGGGTCGGCGGGCTCCTACGAGCAGTACTTC.